The present T cell receptor (beta chain) was sequenced within a study of blood T cells in healthy people across ages. Study-wide results and caveats: Older age coincided with a roughly linear decline in TCR beta diversity per million T cells.

PCR was performed a second time for about 6 to 12 cycles using a sample-barcoded 5' primer and a J-beta primer mix. Through a template-switch adaptor with 12 random nucleotides, each cDNA molecule received a tag. Each CDR3 protein gets one entry after TCRdb re-called the 5' RACE reads with MiXCR. The table has fewer than 1 million distinct CDR3 sequences, around 45% seen once; the top ten hold roughly 19%. Only a few counts were recorded for this clonotype. The antigen remains unidentified. V was cut by 1 base and J by 4 bases, with 10 bases left in between. The CDR3 contains 15 residues. Germline CDR1 LNHNV, CDR2 YYDKDF (reference sequence).

The V gene is TRBV15, the J gene TRBJ2-2, with D tentatively TRBD1 (5 bases). This receptor was taken from a man aged 55 to 69 in good health. The sequencing sample was made of blood. CDR3 in amino acids: CATSRVLTGTGELFF. In DNA, the CDR3 is TGTGCCACCAGCAGAGTCCTCACAGGCACCGGGGAGCTGTTTTTT. Looking up the rest from reference TRBV15 and TRBJ2-2 gives the full variable domain: DAMVIQNPRYQVTQFGKPVTLSCSQTLNHNVMYWYQQKSSQAPKLLFHYYDKDFNNEADTPDNFQSRRPNTSFCFLDIRSPGLGDTAMYLCATSRVLTGTGELFFGEGSRLTVL.